This TCR beta chain was recovered during a study of shared clonotypes between healthy human individuals. As concerns this clone: Its target is unknown. Other DNA variants within this sample encode the same CDR3.

Germline assignment: CDR1 SQVTM and CDR2 ANQGSEA. V gave up 1 base and J gave up 0 bases, with 1 base separating them. CDR3 length equals 12 residues. Naive CD4+ cells were CD45RA-selected; the remaining cells were memory. Method: immunoSEQ multiplex PCR; TCRdb's copy keeps in-frame clones and lacks some. Among over 2 million clones, around 90% were seen once, and the ten largest hold about 0.36%. Findings and limits, study-wide: Rarefaction showed sorted-subset sequencing was incomplete despite large depth.

Sequencing was done on a sample of naive CD4+ T cells from PBMCs. Noted subset: CD45RA+ positively selected. This clonotype was obtained from a man aged 18 to 35 in good health. Some clones in this sample may be carry-over from other donors' samples. The chain has TRBV29-1 and TRBJ2-1; no firm D call. The CDR3 DNA reads as TGCAGCGTTGAAGGCTCCTACAATGAGCAGTTCTTC. It is translated as CSVEGSYNEQFF.